This TCR beta chain was sequenced for a study of shared clonotypes between healthy human individuals. Turning to the study itself: Per-donor plates numbered three CD4 naive, three CD4 memory, two CD8 naive and one CD8 memory.

Germline V gives CDR1 SEHNR, CDR2 FQNEAQ (reference sequence). CDR3 length: 14 amino acids. The ends were cut back, 2 bases at V and 2 bases at J, with 10 bases in the middle. With regard to this clone: Antigen specificity is unknown.

The authors' processing: Because ImmunoSEQ provided only junction sequences with no quality scores, the filtering differed. This table comes from immunoSEQ multiplex PCR, and its TCRdb copy is limited to in-frame clones, with some not included. For V, J and clone size, that table is used; D and trimming come from the DNA. This repertoire shows about 2.2 million clones, 85% to 95% found once; its top ten account for less than 2%. Study outcomes and limitations: Estimated richness values were generally larger in naive subsets than in memory subsets. The small donor group covered limited genetic and exposure diversity.

Terminally differentiated effector memory CD45RA+ cells were left out of the naive CD8 fraction, which was CD45RO-negative and positively selected for CCR7. The source is a man between 18 and 35 years old in good health. Some clones in this sample may be carry-over from other donors' samples. Sequences were obtained from naive CD8+ T cells from PBMCs. This chain joins TRBV7-9 and TRBJ2-7, with D possibly TRBD1 on 6 matching bases. The CDR3 region is CASSLPRGPYEQYF. For the CDR3, the DNA is TGTGCCAGCAGCTTACCCAGGGGCCCCTACGAGCAGTACTTC.